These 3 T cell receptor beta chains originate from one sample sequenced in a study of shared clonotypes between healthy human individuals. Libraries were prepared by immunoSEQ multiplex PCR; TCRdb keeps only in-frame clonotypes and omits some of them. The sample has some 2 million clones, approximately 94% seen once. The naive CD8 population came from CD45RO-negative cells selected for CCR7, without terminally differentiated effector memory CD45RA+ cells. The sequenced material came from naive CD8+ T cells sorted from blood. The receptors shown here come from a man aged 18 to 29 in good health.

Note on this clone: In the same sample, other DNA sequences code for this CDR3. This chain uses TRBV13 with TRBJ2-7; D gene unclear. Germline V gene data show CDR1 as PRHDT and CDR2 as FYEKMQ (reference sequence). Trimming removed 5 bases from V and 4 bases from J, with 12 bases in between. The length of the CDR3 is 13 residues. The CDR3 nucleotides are TGTGCCAGCAGCCGAGATAGGGTTTACGAGCAGTACTTC. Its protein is CASSRDRVYEQYF.

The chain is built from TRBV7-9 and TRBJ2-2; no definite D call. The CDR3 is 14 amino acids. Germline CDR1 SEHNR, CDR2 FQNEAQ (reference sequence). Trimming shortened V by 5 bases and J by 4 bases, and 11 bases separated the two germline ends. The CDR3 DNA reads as TGTGCCAGCAGCATCAGTGCGGCCACCGGGGAGCTGTTTTTT. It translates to CASSISAATGELFF.

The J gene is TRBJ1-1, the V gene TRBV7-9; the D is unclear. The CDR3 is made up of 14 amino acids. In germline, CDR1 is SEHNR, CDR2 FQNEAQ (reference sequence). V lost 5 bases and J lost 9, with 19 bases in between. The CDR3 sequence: CASSPNSPGVKAFF. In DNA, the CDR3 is TGTGCCAGCAGCCCAAATTCACCAGGAGTGAAAGCTTTCTTT.